This T cell receptor (beta chain) was recorded in a study of Ad26.COV2.S vaccination and SARS-CoV-2 variants. Across the whole study: Ad26.COV2.S shots went into the muscle once or twice, 56 days apart. Study results and limitations: In TCR breadth and depth analyses, total T cell responses may have been underestimated. Substantial response breadth was reportedly seen for spike-specific CD8+ and CD4+ T cells after vaccination.

Indicated treatment: around 19 received Ad26.COV2.S at low or high dose, single or two shots; 5 received placebo; per-sample allocation not given. After the first vaccine or placebo injection, samples were drawn on day 63. The individual, an adult aged 18-55 years, was a donor in Boston. Generated by immunoSEQ multiplex PCR, the TCRdb table keeps only in-frame clones and is missing some. This repertoire shows a few hundred thousand clones, approximately 88% found once; its top ten account for around 3.6%. About this clone itself: Antigen: not known.

This CDR3 is 12 amino acids long. The germline V and J ends were trimmed by 7 bases and 3 bases, with 12 bases remaining between them. The germline gives CDR1 SQVTM, CDR2 ANQGSEA. The clonotype was recovered from a person aged 18-65 years who received the Ad26.COV2.S COVID-19 vaccine or a placebo. The sequencing used peripheral blood, collected in a trial of Ad26.COV2.S vaccine versus placebo. This chain uses TRBV29-1 with TRBJ1-2, with D perhaps matching TRBD1 (6 bases). In nucleotides, the CDR3 is TGCAGCGGTCAACAGGGAGACTATGGCTACACCTTC. Translation: CSGQQGDYGYTF.